The 15 T cell receptor beta chains below all came from one sample that was sequenced in a study of blood T cell repertoires in COVID-19 (dated by TCRdb to the early 2020s). To prepare the library, the immunoSEQ multiplex PCR assay was applied. Sourced from immuneACCESS, this table was stored by TCRdb with only in-frame sequences that have V and J called. A share of the clones is absent; for the studies checked, an unresolved V gene accounts for under half, and the remainder has no known explanation. The sample table shows some 78,000 clones, and 86% are seen once. The ten largest clones add up to 4.9% of the sample. Sequencing input: peripheral blood. Receptors originate from a man between 50 and 59 years old with active or convalescent COVID-19.

The chain recombines TRBV19 with TRBJ1-1; tentatively, D is TRBD1 (6 bases). The CDR3 length is 16 residues. V lost 1 base and J 6 bases, leaving 18 bases between the germline ends. Per the germline V gene, CDR1 is LNHDA and CDR2 is SQIVND (reference sequence). The CDR3 sequence: CASSIGWDKMGSEAFF. The CDR3 bases are TGTGCCAGTAGTATAGGTTGGGACAAAATGGGCTCTGAAGCTTTCTTT.

The chain employs TRBV28 and TRBJ1-4; 7 bases agree with TRBD1. Germline CDR1 reads MDHEN; CDR2 reads SYDVKM. The junction had 5 bases not matched to a gene; V was cut back by 6 bases and J by 4 bases. There are 14 residues in the CDR3. CDR3 nucleotide sequence: TGTGCCAGCAGGGACAGGACTGATAATGAAAAACTGTTTTTT. Translated, it gives CASRDRTDNEKLFF.

The J gene is TRBJ2-3, the V gene TRBV28; 10 positions agree with TRBD2. Germline V gives CDR1 MDHEN, CDR2 SYDVKM. This CDR3 has 15 amino acids. V dropped 4 bases and J dropped 7; count of bases not matched to a gene: 8. The CDR3 DNA sequence: TGTGCCAGCAGTTCCAATAGCGGGGGGCCCTATACGCAGTATTTT. It translates to CASSSNSGGPYTQYF.

The chain is built from TRBV19 and TRBJ2-1, with D unresolved. The CDR3 covers 13 residues. From germline, CDR1 is LNHDA and CDR2 SQIVND (reference sequence). The V and J ends lost 5 bases and 10 bases respectively, with 15 bases between them. The CDR3: CASSSTRALEQFF. The CDR3 coding sequence is TGTGCCAGTAGTTCGACCCGAGCGTTAGAGCAGTTCTTC.

The gene calls are TRBV11-3 and TRBJ1-6; tentative D call: TRBD1 (6 bases). Germline V gene sequence: CDR1 SGHNT, CDR2 YENEEA. Trimming removed 3 bases from V and 8 bases from J, with 8 bases in between. The CDR3 extends over 13 amino acids. The CDR3 loop reads CASSLAGDSPLHF. DNA of the CDR3: TGTGCCAGCAGCTTGGCAGGGGATTCACCCCTCCACTTT.

The chain carries TRBV2 and TRBJ1-6, with D possibly being TRBD1 (5 bases). The CDR3 runs 13 residues. Trimming shortened V by 7 bases and J by 14 bases, and 18 bases separated the two germline ends. Per the germline V gene, CDR1 is SNHLY and CDR2 is FYNNEI. As DNA, the CDR3 is TGTGCCAGCAAAGAGACAGAGCCCTCCACCCTCCACTTT. Protein product: CASKETEPSTLHF.

The chain links TRBV15 to TRBJ2-5, with a possible D match to TRBD2 (5 bases). The CDR3 is 13 residues long. From germline, CDR1 is LNHNV and CDR2 YYDKDF (reference sequence). V lost 5 bases, J lost 1 base, and 8 bases lay in between. The CDR3 nucleotides read TGTGCCACCAGCGACGGGATCCAAGAGACCCAGTACTTC. Protein sequence: CATSDGIQETQYF.

CDR3 amino acids: CASSLGPRADTEAFF. DNA for the CDR3: TGTGCCAGCAGCTTAGGTCCCAGGGCGGACACTGAAGCTTTCTTT. This chain uses TRBV7-9 with TRBJ1-1, with a possible D match to TRBD1 (5 bases). With 1 base removed from V and 3 bases from J, the gap between germline ends came to 12 bases. This CDR3 is 15 amino acids long. The germline V gene encodes CDR1 SEHNR and CDR2 FQNEAQ (reference sequence).

This chain connects TRBV19 to TRBJ1-1, with a possible D match to TRBD1 (5 bases). The CDR3 runs 17 residues. CDR1 and CDR2 (germline): LNHDA, SQIVND (reference sequence). Trimming shortened V by 4 bases and J by 2 bases, and 20 bases separated the two germline ends. This chain's CDR3 is CASSSRVPGPTNTEAFF. The CDR3 DNA reads TGTGCCAGTAGTAGCAGGGTCCCCGGACCAACTAACACTGAAGCTTTCTTT.

The chain uses TRBV1 and TRBJ2-7; no DNA check was done on the table's D call, TRBD2. TRBV1 counts as a pseudogene. This CDR3 region has 13 residues. The CDR3 region has the DNA TGCACCAGCAGCCACTCGCGGGGCACCGAGCAGTACTTC. Residues: CTSSHSRGTEQYF.

The chain couples TRBV19 to TRBJ2-6, with 11 bases lining up with TRBD1. J gave up 2 bases and V 6 bases, and 9 bases lay outside the gene matches. The germline CDR1 and CDR2 sequences are LNHDA and SQIVND (reference sequence). CDR3 size: 18 residues. The CDR3: CASSSSPGQGAGANVLTF. DNA for the CDR3: TGTGCCAGTAGCTCGTCCCCGGGACAGGGGGCTGGGGCCAACGTCCTGACTTTC.

The chain has TRBV28 and TRBJ2-3, with D possibly being TRBD1 (5 bases). CDR3 size: 16 residues. Trimming left V 2 bases short and J 1 base short, with 13 bases between. Per the germline V gene, CDR1 is MDHEN and CDR2 is SYDVKM. CDR3 protein: CASSLRGRQGTDTQYF. DNA of the CDR3: TGTGCCAGCAGTTTAAGGGGCAGACAAGGCACAGATACGCAGTATTTT.

The table lists this clone with a few counts. The chain couples TRBV19 to TRBJ1-5; 11 bases agree with TRBD1. The CDR3 is made up of 17 amino acids. Trimming took 6 bases from V and 4 from J; bases not matched to a gene: 11. Germline CDR1 and CDR2: LNHDA and SQIVND (reference sequence). The CDR3, as DNA: TGTGCCAGTAGGCCCGGACAGGGGGCTTGGGGTAATCAGCCCCAGCATTTT. Translating it yields CASRPGQGAWGNQPQHF.

The V and J genes are TRBV7-2 and TRBJ2-7; 11 bases agree with TRBD1. Unmatched junction bases numbered 6, after V lost 1 base and J lost 4 bases. CDR1 is SGHTA and CDR2 is FQGNSA in the germline V gene. The length of the CDR3 is 16 residues. CDR3 in DNA: TGTGCCAGCAGCTTAGTTGGGGGACAGGGGGGATACGAGCAGTACTTC. Translated, it gives CASSLVGGQGGYEQYF.

The chain couples TRBV18 to TRBJ2-7; TRBD1 agrees at 8 bases. The CDR3 runs to 15 residues. With V trimmed by 6 bases and J by 1 base, 8 bases remained unmatched. Germline V gene sequence: CDR1 KGHSH, CDR2 LQKENI. CDR3 sequence (DNA): TGTGCCAGCTCGCCGGACAGGGTAATATCCTACGAGCAGTACTTC. Protein: CASSPDRVISYEQYF.